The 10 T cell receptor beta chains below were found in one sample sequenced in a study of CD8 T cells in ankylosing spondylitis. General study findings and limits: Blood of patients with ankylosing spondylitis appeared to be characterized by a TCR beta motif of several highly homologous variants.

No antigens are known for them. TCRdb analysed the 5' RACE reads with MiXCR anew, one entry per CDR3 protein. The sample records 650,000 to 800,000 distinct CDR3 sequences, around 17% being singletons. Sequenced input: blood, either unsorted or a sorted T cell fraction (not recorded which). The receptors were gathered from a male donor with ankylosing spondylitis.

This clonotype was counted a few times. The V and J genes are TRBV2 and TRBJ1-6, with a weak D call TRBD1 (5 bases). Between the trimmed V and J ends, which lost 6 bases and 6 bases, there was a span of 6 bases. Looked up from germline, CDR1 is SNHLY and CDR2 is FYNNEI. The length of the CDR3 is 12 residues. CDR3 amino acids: CASSDSNSPLHF. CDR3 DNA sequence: TGTGCCAGCAGCGACAGTAATTCACCCCTCCACTTT.

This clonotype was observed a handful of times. CDR3 loop: CSARVAGTGGNYGYTF. CDR3 coding DNA: TGCAGTGCTAGAGTGGCTGGGACAGGGGGGAACTATGGCTACACCTTC. V usage is TRBV20-1 and J usage is TRBJ1-2; 11 nucleotides match TRBD1. The CDR3 is 16 amino acids. V dropped 1 base and J dropped 2; count of bases not matched to a gene: 6. The germline CDR1 and CDR2 sequences are DFQATT and SNEGSKA (reference sequence).

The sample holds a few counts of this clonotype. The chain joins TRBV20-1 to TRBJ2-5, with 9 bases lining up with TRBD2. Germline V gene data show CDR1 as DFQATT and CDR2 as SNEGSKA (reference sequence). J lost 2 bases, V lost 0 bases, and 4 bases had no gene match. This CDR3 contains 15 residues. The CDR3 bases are TGCAGTGCTAGAGATCCAGCGGGGGGACAAGAGACCCAGTACTTC. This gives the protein CSARDPAGGQETQYF.

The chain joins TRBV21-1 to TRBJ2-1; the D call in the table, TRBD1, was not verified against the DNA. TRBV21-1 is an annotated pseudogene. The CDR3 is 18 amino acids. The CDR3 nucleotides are TGTGCCAGCACCTCGAAAAACCCCGGCCCAGCGACGTACAATGAGCAGTTCTTC. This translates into CASTSKNPGPATYNEQFF.

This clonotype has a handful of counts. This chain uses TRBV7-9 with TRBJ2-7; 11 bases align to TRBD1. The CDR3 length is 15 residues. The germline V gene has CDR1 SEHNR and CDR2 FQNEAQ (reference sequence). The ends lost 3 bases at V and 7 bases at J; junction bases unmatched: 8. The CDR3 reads CASSFGQGANSEQYF. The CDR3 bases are TGTGCCAGCAGCTTCGGACAGGGGGCGAATAGTGAGCAGTACTTC.

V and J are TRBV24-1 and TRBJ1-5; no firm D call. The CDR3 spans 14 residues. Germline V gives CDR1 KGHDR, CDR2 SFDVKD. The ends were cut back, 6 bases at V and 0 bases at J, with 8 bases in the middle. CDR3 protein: CATSRDNSNQPQHF. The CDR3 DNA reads TGTGCCACCAGTAGGGATAATAGCAATCAGCCCCAGCATTTT.

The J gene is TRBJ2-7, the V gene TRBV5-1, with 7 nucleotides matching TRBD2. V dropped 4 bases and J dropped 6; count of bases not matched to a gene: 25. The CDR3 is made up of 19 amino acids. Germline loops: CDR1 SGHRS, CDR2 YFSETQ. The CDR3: CASSPDHTGTKRTKSEQYF. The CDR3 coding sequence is TGCGCCAGCAGCCCCGATCATACCGGGACTAAAAGGACTAAATCCGAGCAGTACTTC.

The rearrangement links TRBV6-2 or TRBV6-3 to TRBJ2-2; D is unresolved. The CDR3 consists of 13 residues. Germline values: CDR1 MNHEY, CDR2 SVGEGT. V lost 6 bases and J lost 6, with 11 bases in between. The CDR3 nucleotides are TGTGCCAGCAGAGTAAACGCGGCCGGGGAGCTGTTTTTT. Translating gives CASRVNAAGELFF.

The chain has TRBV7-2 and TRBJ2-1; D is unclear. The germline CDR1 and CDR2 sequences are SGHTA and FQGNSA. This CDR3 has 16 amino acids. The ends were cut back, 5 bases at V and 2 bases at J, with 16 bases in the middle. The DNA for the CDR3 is TGTGCCAGCAGCCCCGCCCTGCGTTGGACCTACAATGAGCAGTTCTTC. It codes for CASSPALRWTYNEQFF.

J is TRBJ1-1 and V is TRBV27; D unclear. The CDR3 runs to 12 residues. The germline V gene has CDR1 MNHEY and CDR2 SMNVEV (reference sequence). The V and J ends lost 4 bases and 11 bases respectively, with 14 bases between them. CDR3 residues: CASSSRFGEAFF. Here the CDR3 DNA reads TGTGCCAGCAGTTCCCGGTTTGGTGAGGCTTTCTTT.